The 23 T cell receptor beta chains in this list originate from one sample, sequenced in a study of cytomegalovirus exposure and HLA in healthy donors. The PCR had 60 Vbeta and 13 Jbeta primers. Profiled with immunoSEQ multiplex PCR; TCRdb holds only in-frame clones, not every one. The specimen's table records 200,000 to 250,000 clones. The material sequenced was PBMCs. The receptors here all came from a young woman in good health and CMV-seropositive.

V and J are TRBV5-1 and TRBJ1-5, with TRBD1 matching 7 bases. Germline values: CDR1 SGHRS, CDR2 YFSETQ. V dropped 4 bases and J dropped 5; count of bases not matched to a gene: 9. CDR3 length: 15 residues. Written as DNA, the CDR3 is TGCGCCAGCAGCGCCGCGACAGGGAGCGATCAGCCCCAGCATTTT. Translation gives CASSAATGSDQPQHF.

The CDR3 coding sequence is TGTGCCAGCAGCGTAGAACAGGGGGAATACAATGAGCAGTTCTTC. Its translation is CASSVEQGEYNEQFF. The chain links TRBV9 to TRBJ2-1; 8 bases align to TRBD1. The CDR3 totals 15 residues. From germline, CDR1 is SGDLS and CDR2 YYNGEE. Trimming cost V 0 bases and J 4 bases; bases outside gene matches: 3.

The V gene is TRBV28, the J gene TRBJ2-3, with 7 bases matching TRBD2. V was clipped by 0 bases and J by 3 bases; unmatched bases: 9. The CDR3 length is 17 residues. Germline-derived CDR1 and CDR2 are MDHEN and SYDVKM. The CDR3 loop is CASSLWTGGSGTDTQYF. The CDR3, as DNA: TGTGCCAGCAGTTTATGGACTGGCGGGAGTGGGACAGATACGCAGTATTTT.

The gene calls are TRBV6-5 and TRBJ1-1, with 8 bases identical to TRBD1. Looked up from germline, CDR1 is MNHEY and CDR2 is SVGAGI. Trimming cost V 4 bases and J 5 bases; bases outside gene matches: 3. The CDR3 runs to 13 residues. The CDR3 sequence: CASSSRDRTEAFF. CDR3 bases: TGTGCCAGCAGTTCCCGGGACAGGACTGAAGCTTTCTTT.

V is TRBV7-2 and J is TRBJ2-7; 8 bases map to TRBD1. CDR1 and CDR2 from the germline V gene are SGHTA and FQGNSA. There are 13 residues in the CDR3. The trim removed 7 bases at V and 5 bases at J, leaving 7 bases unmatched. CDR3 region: CASTPNRGNEQYF. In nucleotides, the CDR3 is TGTGCCAGCACCCCTAACAGGGGGAACGAGCAGTACTTC. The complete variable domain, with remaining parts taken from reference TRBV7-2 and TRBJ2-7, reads GAGVSQSPSNKVTEKGKDVELRCDPISGHTALYWYRQSLGQGLEFLIYFQGNSAPDKSGLPSDRFSAERTGGSVSTLTIQRTQQEDSAVYLCASTPNRGNEQYFGPGTRLTVT.

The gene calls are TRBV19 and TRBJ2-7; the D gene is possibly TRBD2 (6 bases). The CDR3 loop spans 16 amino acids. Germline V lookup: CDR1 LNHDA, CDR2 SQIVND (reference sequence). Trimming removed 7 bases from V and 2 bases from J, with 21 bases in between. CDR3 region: CASTLRASGSTYEQYF. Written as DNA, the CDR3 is TGTGCCAGTACCCTTCGGGCGAGCGGGTCCACCTACGAGCAGTACTTC.

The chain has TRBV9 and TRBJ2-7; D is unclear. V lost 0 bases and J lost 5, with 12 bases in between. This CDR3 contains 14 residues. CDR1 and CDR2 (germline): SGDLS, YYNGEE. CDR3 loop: CASSVGGSTHEQYF. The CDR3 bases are TGTGCCAGCAGCGTAGGTGGTTCTACCCACGAGCAGTACTTC.

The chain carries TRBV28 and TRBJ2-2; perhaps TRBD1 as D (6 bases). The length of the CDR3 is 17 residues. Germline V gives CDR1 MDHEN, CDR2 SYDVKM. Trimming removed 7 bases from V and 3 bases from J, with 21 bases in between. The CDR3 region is CASIPAQGQGHTGELFF. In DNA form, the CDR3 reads TGTGCCAGCATCCCCGCCCAGGGGCAGGGGCACACCGGGGAGCTGTTTTTT. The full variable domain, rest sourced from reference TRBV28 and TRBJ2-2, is DVKVTQSSRYLVKRTGEKVFLECVQDMDHENMFWYRQDPGLGLRLIYFSYDVKMKEKGDIPEGYSVSREKKERFSLILESASTNQTSMYLCASIPAQGQGHTGELFFGEGSRLTVL.

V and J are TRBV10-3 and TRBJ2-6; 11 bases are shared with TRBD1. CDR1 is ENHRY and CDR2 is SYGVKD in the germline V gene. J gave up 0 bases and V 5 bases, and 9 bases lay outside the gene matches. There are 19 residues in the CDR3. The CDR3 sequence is CAISPHGDRGNSGANVLTF. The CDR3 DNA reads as TGTGCCATCAGTCCTCACGGGGACAGGGGGAACTCTGGGGCCAACGTCCTGACTTTC.

The CDR3 DNA sequence: TGTGCCAGCAGCTTAGATCGTTGGCAGAACTATGGCTACACCTTC. This codes for CASSLDRWQNYGYTF. V usage is TRBV7-8 and J usage is TRBJ1-2; no firm D call. The CDR3 length is 15 residues. CDR1 and CDR2 (germline): SGHVS, FQNEAQ. V was clipped by 1 base and J by 2 bases, with 11 bases between them.

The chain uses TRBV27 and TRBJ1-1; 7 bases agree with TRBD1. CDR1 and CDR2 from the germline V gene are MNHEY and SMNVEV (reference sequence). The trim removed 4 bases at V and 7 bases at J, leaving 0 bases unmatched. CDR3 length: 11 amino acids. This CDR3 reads CASSYRGEAFF. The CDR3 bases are TGTGCCAGCAGTTACAGGGGTGAAGCTTTCTTT.

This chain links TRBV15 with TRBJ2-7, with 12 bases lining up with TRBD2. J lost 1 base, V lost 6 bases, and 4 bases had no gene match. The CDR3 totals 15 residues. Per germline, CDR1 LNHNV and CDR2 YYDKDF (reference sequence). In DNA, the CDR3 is TGTGCCACCAGGAAGGGACTAGCGGGTTCCTACGAGCAGTACTTC. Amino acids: CATRKGLAGSYEQYF.

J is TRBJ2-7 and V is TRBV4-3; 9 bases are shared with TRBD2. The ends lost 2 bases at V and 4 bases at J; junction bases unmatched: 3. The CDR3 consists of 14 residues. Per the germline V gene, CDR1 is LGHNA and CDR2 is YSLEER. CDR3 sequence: CASSQLAGQYEQYF. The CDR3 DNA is TGCGCCAGCAGCCAACTAGCGGGACAATACGAGCAGTACTTC.

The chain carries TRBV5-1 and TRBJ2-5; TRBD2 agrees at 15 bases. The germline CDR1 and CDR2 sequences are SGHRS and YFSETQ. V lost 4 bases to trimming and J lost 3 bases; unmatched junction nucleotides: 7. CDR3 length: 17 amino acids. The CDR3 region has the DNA TGCGCCAGCAGCCGGGGACTAGCGGGGGGATCCGAAGAGACCCAGTACTTC. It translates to CASSRGLAGGSEETQYF.

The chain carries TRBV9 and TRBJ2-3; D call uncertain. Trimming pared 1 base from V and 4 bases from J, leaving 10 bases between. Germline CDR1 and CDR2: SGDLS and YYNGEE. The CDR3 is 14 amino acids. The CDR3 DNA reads TGTGCCAGCAGCGTAACGGCGGCCTCAGATACGCAGTATTTT. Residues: CASSVTAASDTQYF.

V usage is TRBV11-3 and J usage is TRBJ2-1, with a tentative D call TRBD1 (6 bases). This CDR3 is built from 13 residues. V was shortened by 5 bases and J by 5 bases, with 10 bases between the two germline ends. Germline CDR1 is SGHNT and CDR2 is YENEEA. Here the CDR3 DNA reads TGTGCCAGCAGCCTCGGACAGAACAATGAGCAGTTCTTC. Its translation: CASSLGQNNEQFF.

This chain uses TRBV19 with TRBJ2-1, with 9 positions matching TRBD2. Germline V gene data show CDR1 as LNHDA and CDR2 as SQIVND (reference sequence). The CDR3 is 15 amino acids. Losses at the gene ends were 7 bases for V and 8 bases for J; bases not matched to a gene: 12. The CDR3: CASNVLRGGHDEQFF. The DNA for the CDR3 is TGTGCCAGTAATGTGTTGCGGGGGGGCCACGATGAGCAGTTCTTC. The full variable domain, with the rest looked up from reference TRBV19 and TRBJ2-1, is DGGITQSPKYLFRKEGQNVTLSCEQNLNHDAMYWYRQDPGQGLRLIYYSQIVNDFQKGDIAEGYSVSREKKESFPLTVTSAQKNPTAFYLCASNVLRGGHDEQFFGPGTRLTVL.

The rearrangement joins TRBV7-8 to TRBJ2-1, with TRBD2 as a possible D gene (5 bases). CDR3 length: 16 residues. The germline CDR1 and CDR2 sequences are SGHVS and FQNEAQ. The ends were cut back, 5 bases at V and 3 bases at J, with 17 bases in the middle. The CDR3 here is CASSPRLTTNYNEQFF. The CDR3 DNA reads TGTGCCAGCAGCCCCCGACTAACTACGAACTACAATGAGCAGTTCTTC.

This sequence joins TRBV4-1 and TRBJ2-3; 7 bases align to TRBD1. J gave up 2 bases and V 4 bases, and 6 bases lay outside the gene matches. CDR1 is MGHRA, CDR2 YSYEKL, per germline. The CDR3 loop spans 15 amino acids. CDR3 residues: CASSLRTGPTDTQYF. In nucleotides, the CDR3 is TGCGCCAGCAGCCTTCGGACAGGACCCACAGATACGCAGTATTTT.

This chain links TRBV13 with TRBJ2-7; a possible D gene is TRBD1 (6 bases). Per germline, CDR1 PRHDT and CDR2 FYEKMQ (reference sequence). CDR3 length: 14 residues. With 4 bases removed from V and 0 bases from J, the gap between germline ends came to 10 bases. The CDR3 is CASSSRDNSYEQYF. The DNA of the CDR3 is TGTGCCAGCAGCTCCAGGGACAACTCCTACGAGCAGTACTTC.

CDR3 DNA sequence: TGTGCCAGCAGCTCGGAGCTATATAATTCACCCCTCCACTTT. Translated, it gives CASSSELYNSPLHF. This rearrangement joins TRBV5-5 to TRBJ1-6; no clear D gene. Per germline, CDR1 SGHKS and CDR2 YYEKEE (reference sequence). The V gene lost 3 bases and the J gene lost 4 bases, with 8 bases spanning the gap. The CDR3 length is 14 residues.

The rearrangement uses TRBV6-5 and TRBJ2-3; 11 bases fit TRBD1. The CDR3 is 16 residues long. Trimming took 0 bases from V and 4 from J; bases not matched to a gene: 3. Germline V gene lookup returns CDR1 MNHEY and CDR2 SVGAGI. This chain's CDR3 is CASSYSPGQGADTQYF. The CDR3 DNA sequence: TGTGCCAGCAGTTACTCACCGGGACAGGGGGCAGATACGCAGTATTTT.

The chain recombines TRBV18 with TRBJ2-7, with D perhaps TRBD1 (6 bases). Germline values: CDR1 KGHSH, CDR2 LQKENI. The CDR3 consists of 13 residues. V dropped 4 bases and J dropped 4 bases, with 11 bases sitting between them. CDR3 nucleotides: TGTGCCAGCTCACAACAGACAGGTTACGAGCAGTACTTC. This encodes CASSQQTGYEQYF. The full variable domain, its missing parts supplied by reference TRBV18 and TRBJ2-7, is NAGVMQNPRHLVRRRGQEARLRCSPMKGHSHVYWYRQLPEEGLKFMVYLQKENIIDESGMPKERFSAEFPKEGPSILRIQQVVRGDSAAYFCASSQQTGYEQYFGPGTRLTVT.